This T cell receptor (beta chain) emerged from a study of Ad26.COV2.S vaccination and SARS-CoV-2 variants (dated by TCRdb to 2020 to 2022). Study-wide context: Donors in the vaccine arm were drawn from COV1001, a phase I-IIa trial of Ad26.COV2.S in healthy adults that was multicentre, randomized, double-blind and placebo-controlled. Investigators remained blinded to trial group allocation during experiments and outcome assessment. TCRbeta repertoire sequencing was used to assess the specificity and breadth of SARS-CoV-2-reactive T cell receptors after Ad26.COV2.S vaccination. Participants in the trial were split at random into five groups of five each, receiving low-dose or high-dose Ad26.COV2.S once or twice, or else placebo on both occasions. A total of about 30 samples were included in the TCR-sequenced set, comprising roughly 19 Ad26.COV2.S vaccine recipients, 5 placebo recipients and 8 SARS-CoV-2 convalescent individuals. Ad26.COV2.S was administered intramuscularly at a dose of 5x10^10 or 1x10^11 viral particles, either as one shot or as two shots given 56 days apart.

Per the publication, the treatment or condition label means: some 19 received Ad26.COV2.S at low or high dose, single or two shots; roughly 5 received placebo; per-sample allocation not given. For vaccine and placebo recipients, the sequenced repertoires came from samples collected on day 63 after the first injection. Between 29 July and 7 August 2020, Cohort 1b enrolled about two dozen adults aged 18-55 years at one site in Boston, USA. Ad26.COV2.S consisted of a replication-incompetent adenovirus type 26 vector by which a prefusion-stabilized SARS-CoV-2 spike protein from the original Wuhan strain was expressed. Counted from cysteine to phenylalanine, this CDR3 has 18 amino acids. The retained sequence is limited to the CDR3, 54 bases, with the frame set at the first base. Trimming removed 5 bases from V and 2 bases from J; the gene matches leave 10 bases unexplained. The germline V gene supplies CDR1 MRHNA and CDR2 SNTAGT.

Points on this clone: No cognate antigen has been identified for it. Base qualities are not at hand, and no much larger clone is one base apart.

Overall results and qualifications from the work: Compared with placebo recipients, Ad26.COV2.S recipients showed higher spike-specific TCR breadth (P = 0.0014). The study was not powered to compare responses between vaccine doses or regimens. It was noted by the authors that total T cell responses may have been underestimated by the TCR breadth and depth analyses. Vaccine and placebo recipients had comparable non-spike TCR breadth, which fits with the vaccine containing only spike. Substantial breadth of spike-specific CD8+ and CD4+ T cell responses was reported after vaccination.

The immunoSEQ Assay was the method used to sequence TCRbeta CDR3 regions. After extraction, genomic DNA underwent amplification by bias-controlled multiplex PCR, followed by high-throughput sequencing. As for the authors' bioinformatics: To quantify the absolute abundance of every unique TCRbeta CDR3 region, sequences were collapsed and filtered. Usable DNA was measured by amplifying reference genes present in all nucleated cells, and TCRbeta template counts were normalized to that usable DNA to estimate T cell fraction. Repertoire TCRs were annotated as SARS-CoV-2-specific when V gene, CDR3 amino acid sequence and J gene were exactly matched to a known reactive TCR set. The reference SARS-CoV-2 TCR set came from MIRA and was filtered for enrichment in COVID-19-positive ImmuneCODE repertoires, removing public or cross-reactive TCRs. Drawing on the MIRA antigens, annotated TCRs were analysed further at the level of specific ORF or position within ORF. Breadth was defined as annotated unique rearrangements over total unique productive rearrangements; depth was the summed frequency of those rearrangements. Two-sided Wilcoxon rank-sum tests were used to compare TCR breadth between groups. As stored in TCRdb, this immuneACCESS dataset retains in-frame rearrangements with V and J assigned. A fraction of the clones does not appear; measured against another copy, unresolved V genes explain less than half of the discrepancy, and the remainder lacks a known reason. D and trimming come from the DNA, and the V and J calls and clone size come from that table. The sample records around 450,000 clones, 80% to 90% of which are singletons. Clones ranked in the top ten supply 1.7% of the sample.

In this chain, TRBV6-4 is recombined with TRBJ2-6; TRBD1 aligns with 9 central bases. The receptor was isolated from a person between 18 and 59 years old who received the Ad26.COV2.S COVID-19 vaccine or a placebo. This sample comprised peripheral blood, obtained in a trial of Ad26.COV2.S vaccine versus placebo. DNA sequence: TGTGCCAGCAGTCCTGATAATACAGGGGGCGCTGGGGCCAACGTCCTGACTTTC. This yields the protein CASSPDNTGGAGANVLTF.